One T cell receptor (beta chain) is described in this entry. The antigen remains undetermined. The data were taken from a study of cytomegalovirus exposure and HLA in healthy donors. Study outcomes and limitations: Analysis was carried out at a later point, and it linked a missense DCLRE1C variant to TCR beta V- and J-gene trimming. Sequencing likely produced, as an artifact, a cluster of highly shared sequence variants. TCR beta sequences reportedly predicted most subjects' HLA-A and HLA-B alleles accurately.

As for the donors, each was a healthy bone marrow donor. The PCR had 60 Vbeta and 13 Jbeta primers. Data came from immunoSEQ multiplex PCR; TCRdb stores just in-frame clones and leaves some out. The top ten clones hold roughly 5.5% of a sample with around 230,000 clones, 82% of them seen once. Source material: PBMCs. This sequence originates from a man aged 35-49 years in good health and CMV-seropositive.

Here the CDR3 reads CASATAGSNQPQHF. DNA of the CDR3: TGTGCCAGCGCCACCGCAGGGAGCAATCAGCCCCAGCATTTT. The J gene is TRBJ1-5, the V gene TRBV7-9; a weak D match, TRBD1 (5 bases). Germline assignment: CDR1 SEHNR and CDR2 FQNEAQ (reference sequence). V was clipped by 8 bases and J by 1 base, with 12 bases between them. The CDR3 totals 14 residues.